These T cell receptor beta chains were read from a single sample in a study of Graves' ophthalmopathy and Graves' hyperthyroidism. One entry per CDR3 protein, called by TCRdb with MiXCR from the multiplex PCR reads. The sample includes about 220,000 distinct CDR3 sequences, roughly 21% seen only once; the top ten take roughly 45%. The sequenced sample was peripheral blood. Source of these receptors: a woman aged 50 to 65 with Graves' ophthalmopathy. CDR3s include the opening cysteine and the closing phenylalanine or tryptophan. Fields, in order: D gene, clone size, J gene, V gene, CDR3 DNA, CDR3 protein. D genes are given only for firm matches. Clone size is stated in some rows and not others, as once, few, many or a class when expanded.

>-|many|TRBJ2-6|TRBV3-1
TGTGCCAGCAGCCAAAAAGGGGCCAACGTCCTGACTTTC
CASSQKGANVLTF
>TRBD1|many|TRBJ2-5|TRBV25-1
TGTGTCAGCAGTGAACTCCAGGGGGCTGGGGAGACCCAGTACTTC
CVSSELQGAGETQYF
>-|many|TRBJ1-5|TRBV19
TGTGCCAGTAGTAATGGCAGGGGAAGCAATCAGCCCCAGCATTTT
CASSNGRGSNQPQHF
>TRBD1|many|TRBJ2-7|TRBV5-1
TGCGCCAGCAGCCGTGACGGACAGGGGACGTACGAGCAGTACTTC
CASSRDGQGTYEQYF
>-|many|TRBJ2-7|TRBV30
TGTGCCTGGAGTGTACATCCCTACGAGCAGTACTTC
CAWSVHPYEQYF
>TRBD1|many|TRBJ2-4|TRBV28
TGTGCCACCTCTCGACAGGGGAGGAACATTCAGTACTTC
CATSRQGRNIQYF
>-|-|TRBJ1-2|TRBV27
TGTGCCAGCAGTGAACTTGGTGGGGCCCCTGGCTACACCTTC
CASSELGGAPGYTF
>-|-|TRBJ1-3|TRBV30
TGTGCGACCGACAGGCCATACTCTGGAAACACCATATATTTT
CATDRPYSGNTIYF
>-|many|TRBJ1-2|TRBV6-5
TGTGCCAGCAGTTCCCTCCTAGGGGGCTATGGCTACACCTTC
CASSSLLGGYGYTF
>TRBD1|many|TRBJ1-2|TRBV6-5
TGTGCCAGCCCTACCCGGACAGGGTATGGCTACACCTTC
CASPTRTGYGYTF
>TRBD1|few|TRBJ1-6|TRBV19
TGTGCCAGTAGTATCCTCTCCCGACAGGGCGCCTATAATTCACCCCTCCACTTT
CASSILSRQGAYNSPLHF
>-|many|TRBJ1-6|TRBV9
TGTGCCAGCAGCGCCCCAACCCTGGGGTCACCCCTCCACTTT
CASSAPTLGSPLHF
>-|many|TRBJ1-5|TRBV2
TGTGCCAGCATGGGTGGGGGCAATCAGCCCCAGCATTTT
CASMGGGNQPQHF
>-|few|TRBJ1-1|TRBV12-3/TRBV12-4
TGTGCCAGCATCCAGGGGCTAAACACTGAAGCTTTCTTT
CASIQGLNTEAFF
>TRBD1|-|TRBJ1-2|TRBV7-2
TGTGCCAGCAGCTTCGTCAGGGGGCAGGAGGGCTACATCTTC
CASSFVRGQEGYIF
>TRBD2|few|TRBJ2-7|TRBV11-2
TGTGCCAGCAGCTTCGGAGGTCGTCGCCTAGCGGGAATTTACGAGCAGTACTTC
CASSFGGRRLAGIYEQYF
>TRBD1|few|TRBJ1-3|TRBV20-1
TGCAGTGCTAAAGGGACAGGGATTGGAAACACCATATATTTT
CSAKGTGIGNTIYF
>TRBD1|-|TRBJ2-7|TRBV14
TGTGCCAGCAGCCAGGACAGGGATTACGAGCAGTACTTC
CASSQDRDYEQYF
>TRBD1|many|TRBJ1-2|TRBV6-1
TGTGCCAGCAGCCTTGGACAGGCTGGGGGCTACACCTTC
CASSLGQAGGYTF
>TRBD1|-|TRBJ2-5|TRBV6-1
TGTGCCAGCAGTCTATACAACCGACAGGGCCGAGAAGAGACCCAGTACTTC
CASSLYNRQGREETQYF
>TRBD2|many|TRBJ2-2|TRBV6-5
TGTGCCAGCAGTTACTTAACTAGCGCGCTGAACACCGGGGAGCTGTTTTTT
CASSYLTSALNTGELFF
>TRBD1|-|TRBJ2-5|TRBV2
TGTGCCAGCAGCCTCCTGGACAGGAAAGAGACCCAGTACTTC
CASSLLDRKETQYF
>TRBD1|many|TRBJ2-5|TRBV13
TGTGCCAGCAGCCGTTGGGACAGGGGAGAGACCCAGTACTTC
CASSRWDRGETQYF
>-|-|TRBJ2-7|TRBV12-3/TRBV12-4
TGTGCCAGCAGCCAGGACGGGACCTACGAGCAGTCCTTC
CASSQDGTYEQSF
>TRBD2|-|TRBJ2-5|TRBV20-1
TGCAGTGCTAGAGGGGGACTAGCGGAAGAGACCCAGTACTTC
CSARGGLAEETQYF
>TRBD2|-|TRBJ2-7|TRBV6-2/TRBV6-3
TGTGCCAGCAGATTATACCGGGACTACTCCTACGAGCAGTACTTC
CASRLYRDYSYEQYF
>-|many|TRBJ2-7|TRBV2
TGTGCCAGCAGACCTGACGGCTCCTACGAGCAGTACTTC
CASRPDGSYEQYF
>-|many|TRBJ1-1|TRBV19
TGTGCCAGTAGTGCGGAACCCGGGACCCTGGGGGAAGCTTTCTTT
CASSAEPGTLGEAFF
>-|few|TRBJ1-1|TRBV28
TGTGCCAGCAGCCATGGGGGTAATGAAGCTTTCTTT
CASSHGGNEAFF
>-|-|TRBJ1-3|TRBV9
TGTGCCAGCAGCGTAGGCACAGGGCCTGGAAACACCATATATTTT
CASSVGTGPGNTIYF
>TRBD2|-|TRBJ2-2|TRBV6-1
TGTGCCAGCAGTGGGGGAGAGGCGGGAGGGCCTGTCGGGGAGCTGTTTTTT
CASSGGEAGGPVGELFF
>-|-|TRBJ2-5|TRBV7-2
TGTGCCAGCACCCCGTACCAAGAGACCCAGTACTTC
CASTPYQETQYF
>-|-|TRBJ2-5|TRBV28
TGTGCCAGCAGCCAACAGGGTCAGACCCAGTACTTC
CASSQQGQTQYF
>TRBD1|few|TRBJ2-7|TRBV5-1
TGCGCCAGCAGCTTGTGGATGGTGACAGGGAAATTCGAGCAGTACTTC
CASSLWMVTGKFEQYF
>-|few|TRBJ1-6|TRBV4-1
TGCGCCAGCAGCCAAGGCCGGGTACTTCCTTCACCCCTCCACTTT
CASSQGRVLPSPLHF
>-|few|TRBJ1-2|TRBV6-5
TGTGCCAGCAGTTGGGGTGCCGGACAGACTGGCTACACCTTC
CASSWGAGQTGYTF
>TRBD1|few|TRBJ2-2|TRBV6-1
TGTGCCAGCAGGCCGGGACAGGGAGTCTCCGGGGAGCTGTTTTTT
CASRPGQGVSGELFF
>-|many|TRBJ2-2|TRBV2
TGTGCCAGCAGTGAATCCGACGGGACGATCGGGGAGCTGTTTTTT
CASSESDGTIGELFF
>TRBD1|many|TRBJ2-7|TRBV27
TGTGCCAGCAGTTTATGGGAACAGGGGCCCCCCCTCGAGCAGTACTTC
CASSLWEQGPPLEQYF
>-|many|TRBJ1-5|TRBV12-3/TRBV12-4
TGTGCCAGCAGTTTAAAGGGAGGTCAGCCCCAGCATTTT
CASSLKGGQPQHF